The subject of this entry is one T cell receptor beta chain. The antigen is not known. Generated by immunoSEQ multiplex PCR, the TCRdb table keeps only in-frame clones and is missing some. The table lists roughly 300,000 clones, approximately 90% of them singletons, with 0.92% in the top ten. This sample is part of a study of cytomegalovirus exposure and HLA in healthy donors. Study-wide results and limits: Reports described diagnosis of cytomegalovirus status by the classifier as highly specific and sensitive.

V was shortened by 3 bases and J by 2 bases, with 11 bases between the two germline ends. The CDR3 consists of 14 residues. Germline CDR1 SGHAT, CDR2 FQNNGV. Separate from the approximately 670-subject first cohort was the approximately 120-subject validation cohort, to which the donors belonged. The sample taken for sequencing was PBMCs. The TCR sequence derives from a woman in her late teens or twenties in good health and CMV-seronegative. This chain joins TRBV11-2 and TRBJ2-7; D uncertain. This CDR3 is CASSFKETPYEQYF. The DNA of the CDR3 is TGTGCCAGCAGCTTTAAAGAGACTCCCTACGAGCAGTACTTC.